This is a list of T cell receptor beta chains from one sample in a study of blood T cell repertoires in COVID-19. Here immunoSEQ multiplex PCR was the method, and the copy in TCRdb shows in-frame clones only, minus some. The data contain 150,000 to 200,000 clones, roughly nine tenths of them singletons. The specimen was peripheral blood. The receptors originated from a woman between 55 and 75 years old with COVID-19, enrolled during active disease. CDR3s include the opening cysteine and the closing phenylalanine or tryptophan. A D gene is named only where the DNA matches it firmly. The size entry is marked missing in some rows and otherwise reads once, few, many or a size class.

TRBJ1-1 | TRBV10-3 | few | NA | TGTGCCATCAGTGACTATGACAGGAGGAACACTGAAGCTTTCTTT | CAISDYDRRNTEAFF
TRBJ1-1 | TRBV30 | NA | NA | TGTGCCTGGTCTGTGAACACTGAAGCTTTCTTT | CAWSVNTEAFF
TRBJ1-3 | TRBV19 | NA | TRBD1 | TGTGCCAGTAGTGTCGCCAGGACAGGGGCTGGAAACACCATATATTTT | CASSVARTGAGNTIYF
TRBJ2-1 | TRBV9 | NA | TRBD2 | TGTGCCAGCAGCGTAGCTGGACTAGCGGAGTTTGAGCAGTTCTTC | CASSVAGLAEFEQFF
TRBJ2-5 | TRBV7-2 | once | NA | TGTGCCAGCAGCGCTCGGGACTTACTAAGGGACCAGTACTTC | CASSARDLLRDQYF
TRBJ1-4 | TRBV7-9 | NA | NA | TGTGCCAGCAGCTTACCCCCGGGCAGGGCGAACGAAAAACTGTTTTTT | CASSLPPGRANEKLFF
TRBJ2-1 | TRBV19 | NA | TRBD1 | TGTGCCAGTAGTGGGTGGACAGGGCGCCGACCATACAATGAGCAGTTCTTC | CASSGWTGRRPYNEQFF
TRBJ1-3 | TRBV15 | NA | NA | TGTGCCACCAGCAGACTAGGACAGTCCATATATTTT | CATSRLGQSIYF
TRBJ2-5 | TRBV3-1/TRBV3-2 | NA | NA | TGTGCCAGCACCCCGAGCCTAGGGAGAGAGACCCAGTACTTC | CASTPSLGRETQYF
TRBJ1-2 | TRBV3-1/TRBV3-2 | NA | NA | TGTGCCAGCAGCCAGGGACAAGGCTACACCTTC | CASSQGQGYTF
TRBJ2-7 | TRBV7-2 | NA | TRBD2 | TGTGCCAGCAGCCAAATGGGACTAGCGGTGACCTACGAGCAGTACTTC | CASSQMGLAVTYEQYF
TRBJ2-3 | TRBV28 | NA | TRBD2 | TGTGCCAGCACCCTAGCGGGAGTTTACACAGATACGCAGTATTTT | CASTLAGVYTDTQYF
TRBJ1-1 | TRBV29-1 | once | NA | TGCAGCGTTCGAAATTACGAGGCTTTCTTT | CSVRNYEAFF
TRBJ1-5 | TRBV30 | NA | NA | TGTGCCTGGAGTGTAGCCGGGGATCAGCCCCAGCATTTT | CAWSVAGDQPQHF
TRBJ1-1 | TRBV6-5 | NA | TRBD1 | TGTGCCAGCAGTAATAATGACAGGGCCACTGAAGCTTTCTTT | CASSNNDRATEAFF
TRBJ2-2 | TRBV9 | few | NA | TGTGCCAGCACCCGCTCGGGAGAGGACACCGGGGAGCTGTTTTTT | CASTRSGEDTGELFF
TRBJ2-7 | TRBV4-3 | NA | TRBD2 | TGCGCCAGCAGCCAAGATGGGGCGACTAGCGACGAGCAGTACTTC | CASSQDGATSDEQYF
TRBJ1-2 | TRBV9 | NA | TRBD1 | TGTGCCAGCAGCGGACGCCGTTGGACAGGATTTAACTATGGCTACACCTTC | CASSGRRWTGFNYGYTF
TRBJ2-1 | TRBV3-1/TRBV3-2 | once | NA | TGTGCCAGCAGCCAAGGGCATGAGCAGTTCTTC | CASSQGHEQFF
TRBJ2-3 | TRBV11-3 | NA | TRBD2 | TGTGCCAGCAGCTTCACGGGACTAGCGGGAGGTTCTAGCACAGATACGCAGTATTTT | CASSFTGLAGGSSTDTQYF
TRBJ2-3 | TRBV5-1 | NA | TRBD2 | TGCGCCAGCAAATGGACTAGCGGAACAGATACGCAGTATTTT | CASKWTSGTDTQYF
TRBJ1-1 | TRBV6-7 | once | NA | TGTGCCAGCAGACCGAGACAGAACACTGAAGCTTTCTTT | CASRPRQNTEAFF
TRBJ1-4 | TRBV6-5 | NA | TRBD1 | TGTGCCAGCAGTTCAGGGGGCACTGGGGAAAAACTGTTTTTT | CASSSGGTGEKLFF
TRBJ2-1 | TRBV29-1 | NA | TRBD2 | TGCCCGGGACCCGGGGGGGACGAGAATGAGCAGTTCTTC | CPGPGGDENEQFF
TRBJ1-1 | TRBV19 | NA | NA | TGTGCCACCGGGGGGAACACTGAAGCTTTCTTT | CATGGNTEAFF
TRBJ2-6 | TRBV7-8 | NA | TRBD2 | TGTGCCAGCAGCTTAGCGCCTCTGGCGGGAGTTGCTGGGGCCAACGTCCTGACTTTC | CASSLAPLAGVAGANVLTF
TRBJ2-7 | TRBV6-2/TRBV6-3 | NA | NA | TGTGCCAGCAGTTATTCCCAGACCGGGGATCCCTACGAGCAGTACTTC | CASSYSQTGDPYEQYF
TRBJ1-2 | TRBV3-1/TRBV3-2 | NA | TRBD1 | TGTGCCAGCAGCCCGCCAATGTTCTGGACAGGGAACTATGGCTACACCTTC | CASSPPMFWTGNYGYTF
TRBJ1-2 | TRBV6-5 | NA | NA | TGTGCCAGCAGTTACTCTCAAAGGGGCAGAAGCGGCTACACCTTC | CASSYSQRGRSGYTF
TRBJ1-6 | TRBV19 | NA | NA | TGTGCCAGTGGTGCGAGCTCCTATAATTCACCCCTCCACTTT | CASGASSYNSPLHF
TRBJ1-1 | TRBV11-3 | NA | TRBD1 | TGTGCCAGCAGCCTCCAGGGGGTACGCGCTGAAGCTTTCTTT | CASSLQGVRAEAFF
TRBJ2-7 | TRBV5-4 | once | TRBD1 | TGTGCCAGCAGCCCCCGACAGGGCCCCGAGCAGTACTTC | CASSPRQGPEQYF
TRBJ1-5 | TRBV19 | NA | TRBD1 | TGTGCCAGTAGTGGGGACAGCCGTCAGCCCCAGCATTTT | CASSGDSRQPQHF
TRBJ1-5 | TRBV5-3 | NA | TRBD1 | TGTGCCAGAAGCTTATCGACAGGGGGCGAGCAGCCCCAGCATTTT | CARSLSTGGEQPQHF
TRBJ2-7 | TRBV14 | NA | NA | TGTGCCAGCAGCCGCGGGACGGAGGCCGATGGCGAGCAGTACTTC | CASSRGTEADGEQYF
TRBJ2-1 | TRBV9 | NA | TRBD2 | TGTGCCAGCAGCGGTAGCGGGAGCAGCTCGGGTGAGCAGTTCTTC | CASSGSGSSSGEQFF
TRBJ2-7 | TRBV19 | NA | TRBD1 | TGTGCCAGTAGTTCGGGACAGCTAACCTACGAGCAGTACTTC | CASSSGQLTYEQYF
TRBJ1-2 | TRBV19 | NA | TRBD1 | TGTGCCAGTAGAATGGACAGGTCCTATGGCTACACCTTC | CASRMDRSYGYTF
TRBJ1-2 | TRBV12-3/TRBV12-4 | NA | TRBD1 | TGTGCCAGCAGTCCTGACAGGGGTGGCTACACCTTC | CASSPDRGGYTF
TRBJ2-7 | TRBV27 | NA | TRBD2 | TGTGCCAGCCGAAACCTAGCGGGAGGGCCGGCCCACGAGCAGTACTTC | CASRNLAGGPAHEQYF
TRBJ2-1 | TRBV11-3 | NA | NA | TGTGCCAGCAGCCCAGGAGGAGCGGGTAGGGCGCGTGAGCAGTTCTTC | CASSPGGAGRAREQFF
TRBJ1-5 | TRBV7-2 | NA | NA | TGTGCCAGCAGCAAGACAGGTAATAGCAATCAGCCCCAGCATTTT | CASSKTGNSNQPQHF
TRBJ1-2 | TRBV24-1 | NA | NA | TGTGCCACCAGTAGCGGCACCCACTACTATGGCTACACCTTC | CATSSGTHYYGYTF
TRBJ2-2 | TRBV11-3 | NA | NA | TGTGCCAGCAGCTTAGGAACCAATAGGAAGACTGGGGAGCTGTTTTTT | CASSLGTNRKTGELFF
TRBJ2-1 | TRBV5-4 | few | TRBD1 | TGTGCCAGCAGCCCTAGACAGGGGGCTTCCTACAATGAGCAGTTCTTC | CASSPRQGASYNEQFF
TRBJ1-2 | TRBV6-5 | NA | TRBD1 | TGTGCCAGCAGTCCCCGGGACAGTGCTAACTATGGCTACACCTTC | CASSPRDSANYGYTF
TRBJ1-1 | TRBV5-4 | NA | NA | TGTGCCAGCAGCTTGTTCCGGGAGACGGCTTTCTTT | CASSLFRETAFF
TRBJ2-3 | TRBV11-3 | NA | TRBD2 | TGTGCCAGCAGCTTAGAGGGGACTAGCGATAGGGATACGCAGTATTTT | CASSLEGTSDRDTQYF
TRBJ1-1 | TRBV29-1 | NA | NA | TGCAGCGTTCCTAAACTGAACACTGAAGCTTTCTTT | CSVPKLNTEAFF
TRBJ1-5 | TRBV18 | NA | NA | TGTGCCAGCTCACCACCCGGCGGGGGTAGCAATCAGCCCCAGCATTTT | CASSPPGGGSNQPQHF
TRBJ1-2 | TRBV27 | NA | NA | TGTGCCAGCAGTTCCCTCCAAGTGGGCAGTCTCAACTATGGCTACACCTTC | CASSSLQVGSLNYGYTF
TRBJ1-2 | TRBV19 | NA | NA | TGTGCCAGTAGTATAGATCCATCAGGGGTCCGTGGCTACACCTTC | CASSIDPSGVRGYTF
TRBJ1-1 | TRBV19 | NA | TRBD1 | TGTGCCAGTAGGATATTCCGGGACAGGGCTGGAGGAACTGAAGCTTTCTTT | CASRIFRDRAGGTEAFF
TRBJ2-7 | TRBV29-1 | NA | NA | TGCAGCGTTGAACAACAGTTTTCCTACGAGCAGTACTTC | CSVEQQFSYEQYF
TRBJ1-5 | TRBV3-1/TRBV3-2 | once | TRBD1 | TGTGCCAGCAGCCAAAGTGGGGGACAGGGGAGTCAGCCCCAGCATTTT | CASSQSGGQGSQPQHF